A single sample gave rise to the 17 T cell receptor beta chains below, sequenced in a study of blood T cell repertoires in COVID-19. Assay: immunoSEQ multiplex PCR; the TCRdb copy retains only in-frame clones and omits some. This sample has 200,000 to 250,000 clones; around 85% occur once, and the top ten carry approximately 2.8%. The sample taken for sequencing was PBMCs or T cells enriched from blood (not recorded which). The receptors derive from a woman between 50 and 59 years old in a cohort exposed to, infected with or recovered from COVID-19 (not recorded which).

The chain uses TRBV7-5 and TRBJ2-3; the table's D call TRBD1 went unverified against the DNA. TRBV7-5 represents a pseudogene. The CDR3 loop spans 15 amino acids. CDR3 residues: CARSSGQGRTDTQYF. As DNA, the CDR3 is TGTGCCAGAAGCTCGGGACAGGGGAGGACAGATACGCAGTATTTT.

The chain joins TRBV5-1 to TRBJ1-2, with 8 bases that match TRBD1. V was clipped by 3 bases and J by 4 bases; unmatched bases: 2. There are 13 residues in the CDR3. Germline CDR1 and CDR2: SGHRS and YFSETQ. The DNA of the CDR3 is TGCGCCAGCAGCTCCAGGGGGCTCTATGGCTACACCTTC. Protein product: CASSSRGLYGYTF.

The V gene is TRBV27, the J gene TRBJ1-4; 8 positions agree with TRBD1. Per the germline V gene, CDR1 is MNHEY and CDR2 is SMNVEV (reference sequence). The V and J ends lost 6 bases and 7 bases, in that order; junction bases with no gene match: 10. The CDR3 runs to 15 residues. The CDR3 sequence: CASSSFRGRGEKLFF. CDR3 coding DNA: TGTGCCAGCAGCTCCTTCAGGGGGCGCGGTGAAAAACTGTTTTTT.

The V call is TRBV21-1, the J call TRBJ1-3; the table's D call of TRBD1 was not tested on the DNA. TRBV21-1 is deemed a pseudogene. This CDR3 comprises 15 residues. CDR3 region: CASSKSRGGGNTIYF. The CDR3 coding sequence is TGTGCCAGCAGCAAATCCAGGGGTGGCGGAAACACCATATATTTT.

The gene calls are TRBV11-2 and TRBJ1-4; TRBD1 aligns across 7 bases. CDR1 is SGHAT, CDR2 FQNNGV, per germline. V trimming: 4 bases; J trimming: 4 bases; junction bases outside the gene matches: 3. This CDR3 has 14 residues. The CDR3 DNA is TGTGCCAGCAGCTCGACAGGGTTTAATGAAAAACTGTTTTTT. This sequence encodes CASSSTGFNEKLFF. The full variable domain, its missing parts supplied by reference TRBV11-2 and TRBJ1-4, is EAGVAQSPRYKIIEKRQSVAFWCNPISGHATLYWYQQILGQGPKLLIQFQNNGVVDDSQLPKDRFSAERLKGVDSTLKIQPAKLEDSAVYLCASSSTGFNEKLFFGSGTQLSVL.

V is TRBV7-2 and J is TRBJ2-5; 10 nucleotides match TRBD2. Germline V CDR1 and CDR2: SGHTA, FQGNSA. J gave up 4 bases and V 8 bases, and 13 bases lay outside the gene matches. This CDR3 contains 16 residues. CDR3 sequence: CASGSRAGGRRETQYF. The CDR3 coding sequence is TGTGCCAGCGGCTCCCGAGCGGGGGGGAGGCGAGAGACCCAGTACTTC. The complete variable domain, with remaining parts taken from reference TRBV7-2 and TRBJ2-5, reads GAGVSQSPSNKVTEKGKDVELRCDPISGHTALYWYRQSLGQGLEFLIYFQGNSAPDKSGLPSDRFSAERTGGSVSTLTIQRTQQEDSAVYLCASGSRAGGRRETQYFGPGTRLLVL.

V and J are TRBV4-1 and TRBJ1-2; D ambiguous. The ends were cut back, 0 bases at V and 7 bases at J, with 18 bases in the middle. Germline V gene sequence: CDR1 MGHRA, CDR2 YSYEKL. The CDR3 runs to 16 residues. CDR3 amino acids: CASSQDPLGARRGYTF. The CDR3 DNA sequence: TGCGCCAGCAGCCAAGACCCCCTGGGAGCGCGACGTGGCTACACCTTC.

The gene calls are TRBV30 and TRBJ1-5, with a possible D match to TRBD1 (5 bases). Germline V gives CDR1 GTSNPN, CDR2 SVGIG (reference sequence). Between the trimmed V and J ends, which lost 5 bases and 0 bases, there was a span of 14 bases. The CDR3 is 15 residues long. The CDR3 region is CAWDTGGDSNQPQHF. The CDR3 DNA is TGTGCCTGGGATACCGGGGGAGATAGCAATCAGCCCCAGCATTTT. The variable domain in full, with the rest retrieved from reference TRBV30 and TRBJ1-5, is SQTIHQWPATLVQPVGSPLSLECTVEGTSNPNLYWYRQAAGRGLQLLFYSVGIGQISSEVPQNLSASRPQDRQFILSSKKLLLSDSGFYLCAWDTGGDSNQPQHFGDGTRLSIL.

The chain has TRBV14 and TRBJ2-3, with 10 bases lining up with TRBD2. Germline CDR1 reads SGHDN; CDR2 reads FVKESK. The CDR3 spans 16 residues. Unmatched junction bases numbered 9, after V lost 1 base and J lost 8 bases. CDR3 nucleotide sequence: TGTGCCAGCAGCCAAGTTCGTACTAGCGGGACGGCTACGCAGTATTTT. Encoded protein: CASSQVRTSGTATQYF.

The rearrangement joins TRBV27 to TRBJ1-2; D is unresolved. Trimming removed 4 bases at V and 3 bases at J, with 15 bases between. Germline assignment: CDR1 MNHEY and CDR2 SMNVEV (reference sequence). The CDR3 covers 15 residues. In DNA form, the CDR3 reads TGTGCCAGCAGTTCACACAGCGGGAGTTACTATGGCTACACCTTC. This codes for CASSSHSGSYYGYTF.

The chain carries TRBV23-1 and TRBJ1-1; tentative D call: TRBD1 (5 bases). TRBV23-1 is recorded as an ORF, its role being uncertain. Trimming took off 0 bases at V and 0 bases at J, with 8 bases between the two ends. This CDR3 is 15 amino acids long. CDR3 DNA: TGCGCCAGCAGTCAATCGGGGCGGATGAACACTGAAGCTTTCTTT. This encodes CASSQSGRMNTEAFF.

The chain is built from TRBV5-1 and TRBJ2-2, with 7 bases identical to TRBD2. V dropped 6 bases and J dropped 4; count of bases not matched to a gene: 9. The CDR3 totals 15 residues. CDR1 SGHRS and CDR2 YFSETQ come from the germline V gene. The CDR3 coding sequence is TGCGCCAGCAAGCAGCGGGGAGACGGCACCGGGGAGCTGTTTTTT. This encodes CASKQRGDGTGELFF.

The CDR3 reads CASAVQLAPQETQYF. The DNA for the CDR3 is TGCGCCAGCGCCGTGCAACTAGCCCCCCAAGAGACCCAGTACTTC. This sequence joins TRBV5-1 and TRBJ2-5; perhaps TRBD2 as D (6 bases). The CDR3 totals 15 residues. V shed 7 bases and J shed 1 base, with 17 bases lying between them. Germline CDR1 SGHRS, CDR2 YFSETQ.

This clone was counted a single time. For the CDR3, the DNA is TGTGCCAGCAGTTTAGGGAGGAACACTGAAGCTTTCTTT. Residues: CASSLGRNTEAFF. The rearrangement uses TRBV27 and TRBJ1-1, with no clear D. This CDR3 has 13 amino acids. Germline CDR1 MNHEY, CDR2 SMNVEV (reference sequence). Between the trimmed V and J ends, which lost 2 bases and 1 base, there was a span of 5 bases.

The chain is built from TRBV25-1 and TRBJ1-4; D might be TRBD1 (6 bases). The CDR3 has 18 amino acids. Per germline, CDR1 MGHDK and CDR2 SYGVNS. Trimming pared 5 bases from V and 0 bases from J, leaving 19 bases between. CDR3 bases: TGTGCCAGCAGTCGGGGACGACAGGCTTTCGCAACTAATGAAAAACTGTTTTTT. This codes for CASSRGRQAFATNEKLFF. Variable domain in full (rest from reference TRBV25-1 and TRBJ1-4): EADIYQTPRYLVIGTGKKITLECSQTMGHDKMYWYQQDPGMELHLIHYSYGVNSTEKGDLSSESTVSRIRTEHFPLTLESARPSHTSQYLCASSRGRQAFATNEKLFFGSGTQLSVL.

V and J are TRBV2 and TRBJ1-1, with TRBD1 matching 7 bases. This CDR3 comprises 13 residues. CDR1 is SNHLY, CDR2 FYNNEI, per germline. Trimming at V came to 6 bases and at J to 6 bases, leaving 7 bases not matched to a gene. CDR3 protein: CASRTGQASEAFF. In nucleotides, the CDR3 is TGTGCCAGCAGGACAGGACAGGCTTCTGAAGCTTTCTTT. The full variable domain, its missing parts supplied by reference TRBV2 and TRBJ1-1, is EPEVTQTPSHQVTQMGQEVILRCVPISNHLYFYWYRQILGQKVEFLVSFYNNEISEKSEIFDDQFSVERPDGSNFTLKIRSTKLEDSAMYFCASRTGQASEAFFGQGTRLTVV.

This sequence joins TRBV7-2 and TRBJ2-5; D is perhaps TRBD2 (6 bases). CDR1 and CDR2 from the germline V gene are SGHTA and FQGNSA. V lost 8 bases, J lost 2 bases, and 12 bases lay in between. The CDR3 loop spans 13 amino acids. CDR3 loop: CASRGTAQETQYF. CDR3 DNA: TGTGCCAGCCGCGGGACTGCACAAGAGACCCAGTACTTC.